This TCR beta chain derives from a study of blood T cell repertoires in COVID-19 (dated by TCRdb to 2018 to 2021). In terms of the full investigation: The collaborator samples originated in the United States, Italy and Spain and spanned the acute and convalescent phases of COVID-19. The repertoires were released in a freely available public database intended as a resource for research on the immune response to SARS-CoV-2. The prospective study material was composed of cDNA or gDNA derived from T cells, B-cell-depleted T cells, or PBMCs. Subjects who had been exposed to COVID-19, were actively infected with it, or had recovered from it provided the deeply sampled blood TCRbeta repertoires that made up the dataset. The samples were drawn from the first 160 participants of the ongoing ImmuneRACE study and from 1,254 subjects provided by 6 global collaborators. A de-identified subject ID, COVID-19 status, age in years and sex were almost always included in the sample metadata. HLA class I and class II types, where available, came from metadata supplied by the sample provider rather than from assay-based typing.

Whole blood was collected in K2EDTA tubes by collaborating institutions according to the institutions' own protocols. For TCRbeta analysis, collaborators shipped samples in one of three forms: frozen whole blood, isolated PBMCs, or DNA extracted from either of those sample types. Findings and caveats that apply to the study as a whole: Clinical and demographic metadata were provided uncurated, with the amount varying by source and participant.

TCRbeta CDR3 regions were amplified from genomic DNA by means of the immunoSEQ Assay, a bias-controlled multiplex PCR. Processing in the source paper ran as follows. The number of nucleated cells in each sample was estimated by amplification of reference gene primers within the assay. To quantify the absolute abundance of each unique TCRbeta CDR3 rearrangement, sequence reads were collapsed and filtered. For each sample, productive Simpson clonality was calculated by taking the square root of Simpson's diversity index across productive rearrangements. TCRdb re-hosts the immuneACCESS table, in-frame sequences only. Its copies lack some clones; in the studies checked, an unresolved V gene accounts for under half of them, and the cause for the rest is not known. V, J and clone size are those of that table, while D and trimming were read from the DNA. Within this sample are approximately 150,000 clones, with around 89% of them counted one time only. Together, the top ten hold roughly 18% of the sample.

The germline V gene (reference sequence) specifies GTSNPN as CDR1 and SVGIG as CDR2. The CDR3 covers 14 residues, taking in both the cysteine and the phenylalanine. The read is trimmed to its CDR3 DNA, 42 bases read in frame from base 1. V is shortened by 1 base, J by 5 bases, and the region joining them spans 12 bases. Note on this clone: Its cognate antigen has yet to be identified. Base qualities are not at hand, and no much larger clone is one base apart.

Sequenced material: peripheral blood. The V and J segments used are TRBV30 and TRBJ1-5; TRBD1 is possibly the D segment (5 matching bases). The clonotype comes from a man aged 45-65 years with active or convalescent COVID-19. The CDR3 reads as follows: CAWSEGAPDQPQHF. The nucleotide sequence reads TGTGCCTGGAGTGAAGGGGCGCCCGATCAGCCCCAGCATTTT.